Following are 21 T cell receptor beta chains from one sample sequenced in a study of cytomegalovirus exposure and HLA in healthy donors. PCR used 60 Vbeta primers and 13 Jbeta primers. TCRdb's copy holds only in-frame clones and misses some; the assay was immunoSEQ multiplex PCR. The sample shows some 130,000 clones, more than 80% of them seen only once. The sample taken for sequencing was PBMCs. Every receptor here comes from a male donor in good health and CMV-seronegative.

This clone was counted a few times. The chain employs TRBV9 and TRBJ1-6; D possibly corresponds to TRBD1 (6 bases). CDR1 and CDR2 from the germline V gene are SGDLS and YYNGEE. V was cut by 2 bases and J by 10 bases, with 10 bases left in between. The CDR3 is made up of 13 amino acids. The CDR3 loop reads CASSVGHESPLHF. The CDR3 coding sequence is TGTGCCAGCAGCGTGGGACACGAATCACCCCTCCACTTT. Filled out from reference TRBV9 and TRBJ1-6, the complete variable domain reads DSGVTQTPKHLITATGQRVTLRCSPRSGDLSVYWYQQSLDQGLQFLIQYYNGEERAKGNILERFSAQQFPDLHSELNLSSLELGDSALYFCASSVGHESPLHFGNGTRLTVT.

The V and J genes are TRBV4-2 and TRBJ1-5; 7 nucleotides line up with TRBD1. V shed 5 bases and J 5 bases; nucleotides not matched to a gene: 6. Germline CDR1 LGHNA, CDR2 YNFKEQ. The CDR3 is 14 residues long. CDR3 DNA sequence: TGTGCCAGCAGCAGCTCAGACAGGGATCAGCCCCAGCATTTT. This translates into CASSSSDRDQPQHF.

The genes are TRBV7-8 and TRBJ2-3, with 8 nucleotides matching TRBD2. The CDR3 loop spans 15 amino acids. The germline gives CDR1 SGHVS, CDR2 FQNEAQ. J was trimmed by 1 base and V by 2 bases; bases with no gene match: 2. CDR3: CASSLSGGRTDTQYF. The CDR3 DNA sequence: TGTGCCAGCAGCTTAAGCGGGGGCCGCACAGATACGCAGTATTTT.

V and J are TRBV28 and TRBJ2-1; 9 bases align to TRBD2. The length of the CDR3 is 18 residues. Trimming at V came to 1 base and at J to 7 bases, leaving 14 bases not matched to a gene. Germline loops: CDR1 MDHEN, CDR2 SYDVKM. The CDR3, as DNA: TGTGCCAGCAGTTTATCTTCGGGGCGGGGGGGATTCGGGAATGAGCAGTTCTTC. Translated, it gives CASSLSSGRGGFGNEQFF.

V is TRBV5-1 and J is TRBJ2-1; D possibly corresponds to TRBD2 (5 bases). Trimming removed 6 bases at V and 4 bases at J, with 20 bases between. Germline V CDR1 and CDR2: SGHRS, YFSETQ. CDR3 size: 16 residues. The CDR3 is CASTLRTAGSYNEQFF. DNA of the CDR3: TGCGCCAGCACCCTTCGGACTGCCGGGTCTTACAATGAGCAGTTCTTC.

The chain couples TRBV7-2 to TRBJ1-1; D gene unclear. Germline CDR1 is SGHTA and CDR2 is FQGNSA. The CDR3 is 15 residues long. V was trimmed by 2 bases and J by 3 bases, leaving 13 bases between them. This CDR3 reads CASSLYGHMDTEAFF. Here the CDR3 DNA reads TGTGCCAGCAGCTTATATGGGCATATGGACACTGAAGCTTTCTTT.

The chain has TRBV2 and TRBJ2-1; D is undetermined. The CDR3 is 10 residues long. Trimming stripped 7 bases from V and 5 bases from J, with 3 bases between. The germline gives CDR1 SNHLY, CDR2 FYNNEI. The CDR3 loop reads CASNNNEQFF. Written as DNA, the CDR3 is TGTGCCAGCAACAACAATGAGCAGTTCTTC.

J is TRBJ1-2 and V is TRBV11-2; no clear D gene. There are 12 residues in the CDR3. The V gene's germline CDR1 is SGHAT and CDR2 FQNNGV. Deletions cut 1 base from V and 4 bases from J, with 4 bases between. The CDR3 sequence is CASSLVSYGYTF. CDR3 sequence (DNA): TGTGCCAGCAGCTTAGTCAGCTATGGCTACACCTTC.

This clone showed up just a few times. The V call is TRBV29-1, the J call TRBJ2-7, with 8 bases lining up with TRBD1. This CDR3 has 16 residues. J gave up 4 bases and V 4 bases, and 15 bases lay outside the gene matches. The germline CDR1 and CDR2 sequences are SQVTM and ANQGSEA. The CDR3 DNA follows: TGCAGCGTTGGAGTGTCAGGGGGCCGCCTAAAGTACGAGCAGTACTTC. Amino acid sequence: CSVGVSGGRLKYEQYF.

The chain is built from TRBV2 and TRBJ1-4; D unresolved. CDR1 is SNHLY, CDR2 FYNNEI, per germline. The CDR3 has 13 amino acids. DNA of the CDR3: TGTTCCTCGGGGAGGTTAGCTAATGAAAAACTGTTTTTT. Protein: CSSGRLANEKLFF. The full variable domain, completed using reference TRBV2 and TRBJ1-4, is EPEVTQTPSHQVTQMGQEVILRCVPISNHLYFYWYRQILGQKVEFLVSFYNNEISEKSEIFDDQFSVERPDGSNFTLKIRSTKLEDSAMYFCSSGRLANEKLFFGSGTQLSVL.

This clone was seen a few times. This chain joins TRBV12-1 and TRBJ2-5; the table calls TRBD2, which could not be checked here. TRBV12-1 is listed as a pseudogene. This CDR3 has 19 amino acids. CDR3 DNA: TGTGCCAGCAGCGTGACTAGCGGGGAGAATAACCTCTCCCAAGAGACCCAGTACTTC. It yields the protein CASSVTSGENNLSQETQYF.

This chain links TRBV19 with TRBJ1-1, with 8 bases that match TRBD1. V was clipped by 0 bases and J by 9 bases; unmatched bases: 9. This CDR3 is 15 amino acids long. Per germline, CDR1 LNHDA and CDR2 SQIVND (reference sequence). CDR3: CASSIDPRTGIQAFF. In nucleotides, the CDR3 is TGTGCCAGTAGTATAGACCCGCGGACAGGGATTCAAGCTTTCTTT.

The chain employs TRBV19 and TRBJ2-7, with a weak D call TRBD1 (6 bases). V was trimmed by 5 bases and J by 3 bases, leaving 17 bases between them. This CDR3 spans 15 amino acids. Germline-derived CDR1 and CDR2 are LNHDA and SQIVND (reference sequence). The CDR3, as DNA: TGTGCCAGTAGTTCGGACAGTCTGGGAGTCTACGAGCAGTACTTC. Translated: CASSSDSLGVYEQYF.

CDR3 region: CASSVTGGLEQYF. CDR3 coding DNA: TGTGCCAGCAGCGTGACAGGGGGCCTCGAGCAGTACTTC. The rearrangement links TRBV6-5 to TRBJ2-5; TRBD1 matches at 10 bases. The J call could be wrong; TRBJ2-7 is a better fit for the DNA end. CDR1 and CDR2 from the germline V gene are MNHEY and SVGAGI. The CDR3 is 13 residues long.

V gene TRBV28 combines with J gene TRBJ2-7; 7 bases match TRBD2. The CDR3 runs 13 residues. CDR1 is MDHEN and CDR2 is SYDVKM in the germline V gene. Trimming at V came to 3 bases and at J to 5 bases, leaving 4 bases not matched to a gene. CDR3 DNA sequence: TGTGCCAGCAGTTTGGTCGGGGGGAACGAGCAGTACTTC. It codes for CASSLVGGNEQYF.

Concerning this clone: Other DNA sequences of this sample code for an identical CDR3. The chain has TRBV5-5 and TRBJ2-1; TRBD1 matches 7 bases. Germline CDR1 SGHKS, CDR2 YYEKEE (reference sequence). This CDR3 is 15 amino acids long. V shed 2 bases and J 1 base; nucleotides not matched to a gene: 3. CDR3 sequence (DNA): TGTGCCAGCAGCTTAGACAGGGTTTCCTACAATGAGCAGTTCTTC. Protein product: CASSLDRVSYNEQFF.

This chain uses TRBV25-1 with TRBJ2-7; 7 bases line up with TRBD2. The V gene's germline CDR1 is MGHDK and CDR2 SYGVNS. V lost 8 bases and J lost 3; bases outside the gene matches: 13. The CDR3 runs to 15 residues. The CDR3 reads CASGRGFGLIYEQYF. DNA of the CDR3: TGTGCCAGCGGGCGGGGGTTTGGGCTGATCTACGAGCAGTACTTC.

The rearrangement joins TRBV9 to TRBJ2-4; 7 bases line up with TRBD1. V trimming: 3 bases; J trimming: 12 bases; junction bases outside the gene matches: 12. This CDR3 contains 14 residues. Germline CDR1 SGDLS, CDR2 YYNGEE. CDR3 sequence: CASSARTGWDSQYF. CDR3 nucleotides: TGTGCCAGCAGCGCGCGGACAGGCTGGGACAGTCAGTACTTC.

The chain joins TRBV7-9 to TRBJ2-6, with D perhaps matching TRBD2 (5 bases). The CDR3 loop spans 15 amino acids. Looked up from germline, CDR1 is SEHNR and CDR2 is FQNEAQ (reference sequence). The V end lost 1 base, the J end lost 2 bases, and 6 bases lay between the germline ends. CDR3 region: CASSLERAGANVLTF. DNA of the CDR3: TGTGCCAGCAGCTTAGAGAGGGCTGGGGCCAACGTCCTGACTTTC.

The rearrangement joins TRBV10-2 to TRBJ2-5; 7 bases are a match to TRBD1. The CDR3 sequence is 14 residues long. V dropped 5 bases and J dropped 1; count of bases not matched to a gene: 4. Germline CDR1 and CDR2: WSHSY and SAAADI. CDR3 sequence: CASSIHRGQETQYF. The CDR3 DNA follows: TGCGCCAGCAGTATTCACAGGGGCCAAGAGACCCAGTACTTC.

The chain couples TRBV5-5 to TRBJ2-3; D is unresolved. CDR1 is SGHKS, CDR2 YYEKEE, per germline (reference sequence). The CDR3 loop spans 16 amino acids. V was trimmed by 2 bases and J by 3 bases, leaving 16 bases between them. The CDR3 region has the DNA TGTGCCAGCAGCTTAGCGCCCATAGGAAGGACAGATACGCAGTATTTT. Its translation: CASSLAPIGRTDTQYF.